This T cell receptor beta chain was sequenced for a study of T cell responses to AZD1222 COVID-19 vaccine. A word on this clone: The antigen is not known.

Germline CDR1 is SGHTA and CDR2 is FQGNSA. Trimming left V 5 bases short and J 3 bases short, with 14 bases between. CDR3 length equals 14 residues. The repertoire was sequenced with immunoSEQ multiplex PCR; TCRdb's copy has only in-frame clones and lacks some. The table has some 130,000 clones, roughly 89% seen once. Study-wide findings and caveats: No day 14 peak samples; only post-peak repertoires were characterized.

This TCR came from an adult in good health. The chain is built from TRBV7-2 and TRBJ2-7, with D perhaps given as TRBD1 or TRBD2 (5 bases each). The material was peripheral blood, obtained on day 0 of AZD1222 vaccination. In DNA, the CDR3 is TGTGCCAGCAGCCCCGGGACGGCGTACTACGAGCAGTACTTC. It translates to CASSPGTAYYEQYF.